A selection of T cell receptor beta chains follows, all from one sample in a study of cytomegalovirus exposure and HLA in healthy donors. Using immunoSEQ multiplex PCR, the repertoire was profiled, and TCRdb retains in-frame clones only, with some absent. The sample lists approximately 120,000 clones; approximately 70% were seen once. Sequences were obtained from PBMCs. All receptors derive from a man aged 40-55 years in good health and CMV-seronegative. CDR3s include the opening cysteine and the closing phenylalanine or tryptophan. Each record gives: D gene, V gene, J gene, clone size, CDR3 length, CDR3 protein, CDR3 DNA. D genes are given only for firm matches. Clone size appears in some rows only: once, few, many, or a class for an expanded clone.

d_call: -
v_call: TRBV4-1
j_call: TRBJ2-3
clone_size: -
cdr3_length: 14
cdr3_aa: CASSQVPEADTQYF
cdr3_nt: TGCGCCAGCAGCCAAGTACCAGAAGCAGATACGCAGTATTTT

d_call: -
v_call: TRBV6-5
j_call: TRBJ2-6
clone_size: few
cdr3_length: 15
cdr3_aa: CASSRPGLRANVLTF
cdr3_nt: TGTGCCAGCAGTCGCCCCGGTCTGCGGGCCAACGTCCTGACTTTC

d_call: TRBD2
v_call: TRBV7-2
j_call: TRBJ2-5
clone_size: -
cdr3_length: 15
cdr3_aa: CASSRASGGQETQYF
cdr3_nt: TGTGCCAGCAGCAGGGCTAGCGGGGGGCAAGAGACCCAGTACTTC

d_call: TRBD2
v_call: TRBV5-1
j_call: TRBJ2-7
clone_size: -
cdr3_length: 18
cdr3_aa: CASSLALGLAGGPNEQYF
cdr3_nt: TGCGCCAGCAGCTTGGCCCTGGGACTAGCGGGGGGGCCGAACGAGCAGTACTTC

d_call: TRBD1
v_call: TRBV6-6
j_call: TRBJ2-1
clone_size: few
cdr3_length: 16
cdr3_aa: CASSSQPGQGYNEQFF
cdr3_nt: TGTGCCAGCAGCTCACAACCGGGACAGGGATACAATGAGCAGTTCTTC

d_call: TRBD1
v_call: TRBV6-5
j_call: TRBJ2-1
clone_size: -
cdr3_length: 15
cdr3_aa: CASSPQGAGDNEQFF
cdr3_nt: TGTGCCAGCAGCCCCCAGGGGGCCGGCGACAATGAGCAGTTCTTC

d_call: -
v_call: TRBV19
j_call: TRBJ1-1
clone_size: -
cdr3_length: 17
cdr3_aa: CASSITRTSGGGTEAFF
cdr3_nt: TGTGCCAGTAGTATCACGCGGACTTCGGGAGGGGGCACTGAAGCTTTCTTT

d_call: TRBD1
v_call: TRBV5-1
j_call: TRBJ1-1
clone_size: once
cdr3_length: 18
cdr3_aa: CASSLKGGQGAGNTEAFF
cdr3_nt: TGCGCCAGCAGCTTGAAGGGTGGACAGGGGGCTGGTAACACTGAAGCTTTCTTT

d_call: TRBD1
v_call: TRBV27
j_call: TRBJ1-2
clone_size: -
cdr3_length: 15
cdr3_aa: CASSSRDRGIYGYTF
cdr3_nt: TGTGCCAGCAGTTCCCGGGACAGGGGGATCTATGGCTACACCTTC

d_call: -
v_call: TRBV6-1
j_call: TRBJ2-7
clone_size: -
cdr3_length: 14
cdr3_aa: CASRASQNSYEQYF
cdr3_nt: TGTGCCAGCAGAGCAAGCCAAAACTCCTACGAGCAGTACTTC

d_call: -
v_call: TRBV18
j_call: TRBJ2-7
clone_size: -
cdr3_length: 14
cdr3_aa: CASSQPVTGYEQYF
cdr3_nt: TGTGCCAGCTCACAACCCGTCACAGGTTACGAGCAGTACTTC

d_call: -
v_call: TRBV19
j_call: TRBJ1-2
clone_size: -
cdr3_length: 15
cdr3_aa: CASAGRESLNYGYTF
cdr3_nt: TGTGCCAGCGCTGGCCGGGAGAGCCTAAACTATGGCTACACCTTC

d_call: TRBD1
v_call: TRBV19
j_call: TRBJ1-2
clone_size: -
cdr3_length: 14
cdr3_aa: CARLRQGCEYGYTF
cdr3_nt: TGTGCCAGATTACGACAGGGCTGTGAGTATGGCTACACCTTC

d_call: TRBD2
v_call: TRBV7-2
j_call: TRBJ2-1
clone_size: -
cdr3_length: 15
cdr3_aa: CASSLTSGGANEQFF
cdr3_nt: TGTGCCAGCAGCTTGACTAGCGGGGGGGCCAATGAGCAGTTCTTC

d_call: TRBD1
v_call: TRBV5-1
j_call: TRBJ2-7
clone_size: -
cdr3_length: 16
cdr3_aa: CASSLAQGGDFYEQYF
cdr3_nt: TGCGCCAGCAGCTTAGCACAGGGGGGCGATTTCTACGAGCAGTACTTC

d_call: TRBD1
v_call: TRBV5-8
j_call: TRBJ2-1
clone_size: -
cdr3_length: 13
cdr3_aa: CASKLRQGNEQFF
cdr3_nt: TGTGCCAGCAAACTAAGACAGGGCAATGAGCAGTTCTTC

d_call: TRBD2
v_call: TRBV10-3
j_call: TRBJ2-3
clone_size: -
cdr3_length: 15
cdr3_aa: CAIRTSGSSTDTQYF
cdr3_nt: TGTGCCATCAGGACTAGCGGGTCGAGCACAGATACGCAGTATTTT

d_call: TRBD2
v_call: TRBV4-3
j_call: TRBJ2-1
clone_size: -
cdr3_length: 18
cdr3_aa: CASSQALAGGWSYNEQFF
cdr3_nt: TGCGCCAGCAGCCAAGCCCTAGCGGGGGGGTGGTCCTACAATGAGCAGTTCTTC

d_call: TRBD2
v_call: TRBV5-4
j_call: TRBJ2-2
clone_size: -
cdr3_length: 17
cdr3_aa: CASSVGLAGTNTGELFF
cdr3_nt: TGTGCCAGCAGCGTGGGACTAGCGGGAACGAACACCGGGGAGCTGTTTTTT

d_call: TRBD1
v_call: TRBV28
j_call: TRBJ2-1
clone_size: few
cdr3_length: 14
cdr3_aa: CASSLQDRANEQFF
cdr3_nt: TGTGCCAGCAGTTTACAGGACAGGGCGAATGAGCAGTTCTTC

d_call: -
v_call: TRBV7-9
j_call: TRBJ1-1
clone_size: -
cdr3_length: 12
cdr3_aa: CSSGSVNTEAFF
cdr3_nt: TGTTCCAGCGGTTCAGTGAACACTGAAGCTTTCTTT

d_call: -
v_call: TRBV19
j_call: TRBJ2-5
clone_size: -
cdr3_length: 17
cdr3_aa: CASSALTGTPGGETQYF
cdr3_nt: TGTGCCAGTAGTGCACTCACCGGGACACCTGGGGGAGAGACCCAGTACTTC

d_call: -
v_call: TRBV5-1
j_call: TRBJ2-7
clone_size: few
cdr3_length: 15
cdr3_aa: CASSLGATGWYEQYF
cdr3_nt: TGCGCCAGCAGCTTGGGGGCCACAGGTTGGTACGAGCAGTACTTC

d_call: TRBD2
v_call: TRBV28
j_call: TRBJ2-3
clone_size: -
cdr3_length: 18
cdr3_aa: CASSTSGGSGGVADTQYF
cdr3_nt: TGTGCCAGCAGCACCTCCGGAGGAAGCGGGGGGGTGGCAGATACGCAGTATTTT

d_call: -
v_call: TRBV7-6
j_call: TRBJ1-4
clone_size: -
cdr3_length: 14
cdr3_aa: CASSLEAGDGKLFF
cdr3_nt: TGTGCCAGCAGCTTAGAAGCGGGGGATGGAAAACTGTTTTTT

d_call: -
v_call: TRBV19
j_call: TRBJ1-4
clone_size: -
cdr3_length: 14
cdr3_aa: CASSRGLVNEKLFF
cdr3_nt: TGTGCCAGTAGTAGGGGCCTAGTCAATGAAAAACTGTTTTTT

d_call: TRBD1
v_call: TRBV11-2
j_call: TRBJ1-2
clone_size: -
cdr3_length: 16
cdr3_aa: CASSLTPDRGDYGYTF
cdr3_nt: TGTGCCAGCAGTTTAACCCCCGACAGGGGTGACTATGGCTACACCTTC

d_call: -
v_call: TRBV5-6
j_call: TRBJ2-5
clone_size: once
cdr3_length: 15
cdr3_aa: CASSPARGAGETQYF
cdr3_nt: TGTGCCAGCAGTCCTGCCCGGGGGGCCGGAGAGACCCAGTACTTC

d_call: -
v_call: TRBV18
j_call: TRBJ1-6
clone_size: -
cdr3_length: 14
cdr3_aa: CASSPGQSNSPLHF
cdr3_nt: TGTGCCAGCTCACCTGGACAGTCCAATTCACCCCTCCACTTT

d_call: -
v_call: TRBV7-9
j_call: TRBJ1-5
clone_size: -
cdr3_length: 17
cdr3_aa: CASSFGQGRGQNQPQHF
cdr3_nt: TGTGCCAGCAGCTTCGGTCAGGGGCGGGGGCAGAATCAGCCCCAGCATTTT

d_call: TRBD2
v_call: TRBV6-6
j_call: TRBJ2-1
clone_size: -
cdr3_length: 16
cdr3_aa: CASSYSWTSGADEQFF
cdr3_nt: TGTGCCAGCAGTTACTCTTGGACTAGCGGGGCGGATGAGCAGTTCTTC

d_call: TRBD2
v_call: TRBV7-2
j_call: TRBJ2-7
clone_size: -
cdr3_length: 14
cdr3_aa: CASSSVAGPYEQYF
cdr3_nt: TGTGCCAGCAGCTCCGTAGCGGGACCCTACGAGCAGTACTTC

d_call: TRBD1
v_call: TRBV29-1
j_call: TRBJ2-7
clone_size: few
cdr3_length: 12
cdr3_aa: CSVEQGAYEQYF
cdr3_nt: TGCAGCGTTGAACAGGGGGCTTACGAGCAGTACTTC

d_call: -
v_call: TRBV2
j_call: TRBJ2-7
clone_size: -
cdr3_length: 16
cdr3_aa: CASSDQTVESSYEQYF
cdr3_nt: TGTGCCAGCAGTGACCAGACGGTGGAGAGCTCCTACGAGCAGTACTTC

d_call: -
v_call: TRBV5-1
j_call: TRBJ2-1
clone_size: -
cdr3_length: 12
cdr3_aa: CASSGGYNEQFF
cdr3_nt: TGCGCCAGCAGCGGCGGTTACAATGAGCAGTTCTTC

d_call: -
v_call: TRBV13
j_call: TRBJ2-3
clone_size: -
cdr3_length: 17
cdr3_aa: CASSLGGRTALADTQYF
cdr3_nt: TGTGCCAGCAGCTTAGGGGGTCGAACAGCCTTGGCAGATACGCAGTATTTT

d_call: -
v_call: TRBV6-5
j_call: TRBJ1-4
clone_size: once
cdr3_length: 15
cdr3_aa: CASSSGHGTNEKLFF
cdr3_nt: TGTGCCAGCAGTTCGGGACACGGCACCAATGAAAAACTGTTTTTT

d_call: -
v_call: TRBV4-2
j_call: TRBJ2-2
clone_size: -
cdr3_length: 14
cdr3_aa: CASSLTGNTGELFF
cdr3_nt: TGTGCCAGCAGCCTCACGGGGAACACCGGGGAGCTGTTTTTT

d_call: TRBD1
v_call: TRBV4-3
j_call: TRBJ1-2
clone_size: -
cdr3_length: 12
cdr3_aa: CASSHATGGYTF
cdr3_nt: TGCGCCAGCAGCCACGCGACAGGGGGCTACACCTTC

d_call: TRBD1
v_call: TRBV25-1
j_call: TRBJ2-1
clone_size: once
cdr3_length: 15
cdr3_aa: CASSWTGRSYNEQFF
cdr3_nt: TGTGCCAGCAGTTGGACAGGGAGGTCCTACAATGAGCAGTTCTTC

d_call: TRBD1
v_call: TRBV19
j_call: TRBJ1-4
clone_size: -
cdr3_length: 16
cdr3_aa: CASSDRGGQANEKLFF
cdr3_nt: TGTGCCAGTAGCGACCGCGGGGGACAGGCTAATGAAAAACTGTTTTTT

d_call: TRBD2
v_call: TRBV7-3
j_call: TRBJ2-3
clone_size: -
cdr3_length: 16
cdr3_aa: CASSLRAAGSTDTQYF
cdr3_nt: TGTGCCAGCAGCTTAAGGGCAGCGGGGAGCACAGATACGCAGTATTTT

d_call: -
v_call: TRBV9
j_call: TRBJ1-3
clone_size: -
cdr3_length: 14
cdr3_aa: CASSEGGGADTIYF
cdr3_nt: TGTGCCAGCAGCGAGGGTGGAGGGGCTGACACCATATATTTT

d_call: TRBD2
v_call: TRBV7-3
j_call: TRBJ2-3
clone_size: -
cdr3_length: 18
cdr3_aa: CASSLVGTSGGLTDTQYF
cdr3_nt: TGTGCCAGCAGCTTAGTCGGAACTAGCGGGGGGCTCACAGATACGCAGTATTTT

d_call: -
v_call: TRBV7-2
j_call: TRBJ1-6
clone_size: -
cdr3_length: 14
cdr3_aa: CASSPRGSYSPLHF
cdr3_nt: TGTGCCAGCAGTCCCAGGGGCAGCTATTCACCCCTCCACTTT

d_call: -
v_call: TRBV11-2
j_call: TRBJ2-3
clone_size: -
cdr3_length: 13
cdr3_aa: CASSFSGGDTQYF
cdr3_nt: TGTGCCAGCAGCTTCAGTGGAGGGGATACGCAGTATTTT

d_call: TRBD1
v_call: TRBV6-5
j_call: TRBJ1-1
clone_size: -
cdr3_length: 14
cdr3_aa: CASSTGGANTEAFF
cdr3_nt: TGTGCCAGCAGCACAGGGGGTGCGAACACTGAAGCTTTCTTT

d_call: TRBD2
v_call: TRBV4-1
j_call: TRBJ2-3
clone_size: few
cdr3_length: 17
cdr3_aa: CASSQDWVAGAPDTQYF
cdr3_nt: TGCGCCAGCAGCCAAGATTGGGTAGCGGGGGCCCCAGATACGCAGTATTTT

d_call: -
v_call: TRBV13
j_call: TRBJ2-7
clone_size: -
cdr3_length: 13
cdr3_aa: CASSLRRQAEQYF
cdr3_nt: TGTGCCAGCAGCTTAAGGCGACAGGCCGAGCAGTACTTC

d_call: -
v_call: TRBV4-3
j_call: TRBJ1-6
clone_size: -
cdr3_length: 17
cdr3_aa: CASSRRTGSSYNSPLHF
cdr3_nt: TGCGCCAGCAGCCGACGAACAGGAAGCTCCTATAATTCACCCCTCCACTTT

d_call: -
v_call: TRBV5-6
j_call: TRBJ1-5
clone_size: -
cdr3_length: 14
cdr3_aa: CASSADRLNQPQHF
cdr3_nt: TGTGCCAGCAGCGCGGACAGATTGAATCAGCCCCAGCATTTT

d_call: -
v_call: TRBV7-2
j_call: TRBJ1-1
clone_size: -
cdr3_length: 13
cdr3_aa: CASSYTGNPEAFF
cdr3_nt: TGTGCCAGCAGCTACACAGGGAATCCTGAAGCTTTCTTT

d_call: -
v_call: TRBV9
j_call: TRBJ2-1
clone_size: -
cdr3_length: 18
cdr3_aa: CASSVRRGTGLYDNEQFF
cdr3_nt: TGTGCCAGCAGCGTCCGCAGGGGTACAGGTCTCTACGACAATGAGCAGTTCTTC

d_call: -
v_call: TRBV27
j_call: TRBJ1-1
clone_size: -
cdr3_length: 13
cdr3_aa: CASSSEVAGRAFF
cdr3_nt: TGTGCCAGCAGTTCGGAGGTCGCAGGACGAGCTTTCTTT